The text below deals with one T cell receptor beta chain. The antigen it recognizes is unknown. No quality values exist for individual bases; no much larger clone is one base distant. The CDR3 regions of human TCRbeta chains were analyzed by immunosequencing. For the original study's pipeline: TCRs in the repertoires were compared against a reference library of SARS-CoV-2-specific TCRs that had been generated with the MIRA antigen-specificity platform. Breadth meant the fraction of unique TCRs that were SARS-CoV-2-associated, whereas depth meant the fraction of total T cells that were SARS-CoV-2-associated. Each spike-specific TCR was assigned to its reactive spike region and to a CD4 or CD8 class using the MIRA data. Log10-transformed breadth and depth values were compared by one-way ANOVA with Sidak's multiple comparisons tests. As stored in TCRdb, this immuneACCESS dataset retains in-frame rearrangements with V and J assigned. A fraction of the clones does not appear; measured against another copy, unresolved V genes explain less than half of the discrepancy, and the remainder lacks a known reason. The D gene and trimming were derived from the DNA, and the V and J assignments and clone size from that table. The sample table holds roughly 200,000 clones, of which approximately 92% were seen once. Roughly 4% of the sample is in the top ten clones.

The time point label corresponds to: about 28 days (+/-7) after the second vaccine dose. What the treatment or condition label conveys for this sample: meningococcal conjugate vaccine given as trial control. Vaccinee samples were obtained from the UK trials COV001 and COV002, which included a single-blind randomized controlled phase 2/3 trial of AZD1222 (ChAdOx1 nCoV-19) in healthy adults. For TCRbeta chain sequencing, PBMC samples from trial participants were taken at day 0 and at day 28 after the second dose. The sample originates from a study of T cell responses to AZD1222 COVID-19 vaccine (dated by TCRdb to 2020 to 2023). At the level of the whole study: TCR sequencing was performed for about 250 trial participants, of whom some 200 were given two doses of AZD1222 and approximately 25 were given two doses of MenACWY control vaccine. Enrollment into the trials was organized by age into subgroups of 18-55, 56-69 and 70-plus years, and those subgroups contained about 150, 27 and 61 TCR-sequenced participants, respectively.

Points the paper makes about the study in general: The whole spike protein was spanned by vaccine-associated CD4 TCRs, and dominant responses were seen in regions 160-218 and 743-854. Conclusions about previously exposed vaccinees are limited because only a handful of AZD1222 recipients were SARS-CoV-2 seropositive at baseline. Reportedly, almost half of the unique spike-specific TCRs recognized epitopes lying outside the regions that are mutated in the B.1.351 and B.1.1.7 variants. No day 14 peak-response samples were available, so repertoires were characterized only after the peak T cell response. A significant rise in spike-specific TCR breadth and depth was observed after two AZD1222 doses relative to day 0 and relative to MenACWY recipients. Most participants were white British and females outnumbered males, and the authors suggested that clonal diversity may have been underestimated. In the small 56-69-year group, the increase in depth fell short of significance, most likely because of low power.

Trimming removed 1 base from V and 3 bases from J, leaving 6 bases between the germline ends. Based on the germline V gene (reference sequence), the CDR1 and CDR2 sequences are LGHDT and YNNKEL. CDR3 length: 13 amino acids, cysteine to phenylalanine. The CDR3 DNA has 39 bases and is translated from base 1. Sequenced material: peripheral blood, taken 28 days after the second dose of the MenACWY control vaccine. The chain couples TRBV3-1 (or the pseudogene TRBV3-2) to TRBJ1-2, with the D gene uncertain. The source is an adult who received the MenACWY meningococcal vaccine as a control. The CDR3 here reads CASSQGSYYGYTF. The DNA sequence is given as TGTGCCAGCAGCCAAGGCTCTTACTATGGCTACACCTTC.